Listed below are T cell receptor beta chains from one sample, sequenced in a study of spatial heterogeneity in lung cancer. TCRdb itself ran the 5' RACE reads through MiXCR, one entry per CDR3 protein. Among tens of thousands of distinct CDR3 sequences listed, 6% to 8% were seen once. The sequences come from PBMCs, collected at surgery. The receptors shown here come from a male donor with early-stage non-small cell lung cancer. The conserved cysteine and the conserved F or W are not part of the CDR3 here. D genes are given only for firm matches. Not every row has a clone size; where given, it reads once, few, many or a size class.

d_call clone_size v_call cdr3_aa
- many TRBV9 ASSVATHETQY
- many TRBV6-2/TRBV6-3 ASSYYSGPGANVLT
TRBD2 few TRBV2 ASRSTSGNTGELF
TRBD1 many TRBV20-1 SAQNRDRGTYEQY
TRBD2 many TRBV7-3 ASSMTSGRQETQY
TRBD1 few TRBV7-2 ASSPSTGPNGNTIY
TRBD2 many TRBV5-1 ASSPTSGRGAEQF
TRBD1 many TRBV29-1 SVEAGGASDTQY
- - TRBV15 ATSSTNEKLF
- many TRBV2 ASSEQTRLLSGPQH
TRBD2 few TRBV5-4 ATFSGTREKDTQY
TRBD2 few TRBV15 ATSRAGTSKYNEQF
- few TRBV12-3/TRBV12-4 ASSRGPSGQETQY
- few TRBV12-3/TRBV12-4 ASSLDGANTGELF
- many TRBV6-5 ASSISGTSYEQY
- - TRBV3-1 ASSLQRNTQY
TRBD1 many TRBV7-6 ASHLGQGSAGELF
TRBD2 few TRBV2 ASSVGLAGTGELF
TRBD2 many TRBV20-1 SALAGAGTDTQY
TRBD2 many TRBV5-5 ASSLYLTSGGPGDTQY
TRBD2 few TRBV5-1 ASSLVYSGGRGEQF
- few TRBV19 ASSILASAYT
TRBD1 - TRBV27 ASSLGQGSNQPQH
- many TRBV20-1 SASVLGPNQETQY
TRBD2 - TRBV19 ASSAIMTSGGARRETQY
- many TRBV10-3 AISPASSYEQY
- many TRBV27 ASSWSEKGNQPQH
TRBD1 - TRBV9 ASSETTGDVGYT
- few TRBV7-2 ASSDGVSSYNEQF
- few TRBV7-3 ASSRSNSGANVLT
- many TRBV3-1 ASSRNMNTEAF
TRBD2 many TRBV11-1 ASSLGPGLADTGELF
- many TRBV4-3 ASSQRQNTEAF
- medium-sized TRBV29-1 SVEGRKINEQF
- few TRBV11-2 ASSGLKSGVGTQY
TRBD1 many TRBV6-6 ASSQQGGNTEAF
TRBD1 many TRBV20-1 SASPPTGGGGYT
- - TRBV12-3/TRBV12-4 ASGGGARETQY
TRBD2 many TRBV6-5 ASSRLAGGLADTQY
TRBD2 few TRBV5-4 ASSPASGGAYQELF
TRBD2 many TRBV4-2 ASSQRLAGGLETQY
- many TRBV7-3 ASSASGQYNEQF
TRBD2 many TRBV7-6 ASFHPGPSGGAGPETQY
TRBD1 few TRBV7-3 ASSYGTGPGELF
- - TRBV24-1 ATSVRGDTQY
- - TRBV18 ASSSIVTDTQY
- many TRBV18 ASSPINTEAF
- - TRBV14 ASSQAAYNEQF